This T cell receptor beta chain was found in a study of cytomegalovirus exposure and HLA in healthy donors. The CDR3 runs 15 residues. V lost 3 bases to trimming and J lost 0 bases; unmatched junction nucleotides: 6. Germline values: CDR1 SGHRS, CDR2 YFSETQ. A multiplex PCR was run with 60 Vbeta primers and 13 Jbeta primers. Produced via immunoSEQ multiplex PCR; TCRdb's table is partial and in-frame only. The sample includes about 150,000 clones, 68% of them seen just once. This clone was counted between two and nine times. This clonotype was obtained from a man between 60 and 75 years old in good health and CMV-seronegative. V gene TRBV5-1 combines with J gene TRBJ2-7; 7 positions agree with TRBD1. The specimen sequenced was PBMCs. The DNA of the CDR3 is TGCGCCAGCAGCTCCGACAGGGCCGGCTCCTACGAGCAGTACTTC. Its translation is CASSSDRAGSYEQYF. The full variable domain, with the rest looked up from reference TRBV5-1 and TRBJ2-7, is KAGVTQTPRYLIKTRGQQVTLSCSPISGHRSVSWYQQTPGQGLQFLFEYFSETQRNKGNFPGRFSGRQFSNSRSEMNVSTLELGDSALYLCASSSDRAGSYEQYFGPGTRLTVT.